Following are 29 T cell receptor beta chains from one sample sequenced in a study of CD8 T cells in Susac syndrome. cDNA came from roughly 0.47 to 1 ug RNA primed by random hexamers. Via MiXCR, TCRdb re-called the immunoSEQ multiplex PCR reads, giving one row per CDR3 protein. The sample has approximately 110,000 distinct CDR3 sequences; about 95% are singletons. What was sequenced was CD4+ T cells from PBMCs. These receptors came from a human donor in good health.

This chain joins TRBV12-3 or TRBV12-4 and TRBJ2-3; tentatively, D is TRBD2 (6 bases). The CDR3 spans 16 residues. Trimming removed 6 bases at V and 4 bases at J, with 20 bases between. CDR3 sequence: CASSVLRGTLPDTQYF. CDR3 DNA sequence: TGTGCCAGCAGCGTCCTACGGGGGACGCTGCCAGATACGCAGTATTTT.

A word on this clonotype: At one end, the junction sequence differs from germline, possibly due to a read error. The CDR3 DNA reads as TGCGCCAGCAGCTTGGCGGTGAAGACTGAAGCTTTCTTT. Residues: CASSLAVKTEAFF. The chain recombines TRBV5-1 with TRBJ1-1; D call uncertain. Germline CDR1 reads SGHRS; CDR2 reads YFSETQ. This CDR3 has 13 residues.

The chain is built from TRBV19 and TRBJ2-7; TRBD1 is a possible D gene (6 bases). Germline CDR1 LNHDA, CDR2 SQIVND (reference sequence). Trimming took 11 bases from V and 5 from J, leaving 19 bases between them. The length of the CDR3 is 13 residues. CDR3 sequence (DNA): TGTGCCTCCCACGGGCAGGGGCGAAACGAGCAGTACTTC. Translating it yields CASHGQGRNEQYF.

The gene calls are TRBV20-1 and TRBJ2-7; the match to TRBD1 covers 9 bases. CDR1 is DFQATT, CDR2 SNEGSKA, per germline (reference sequence). The CDR3 spans 14 residues. V lost 4 bases, J lost 2 bases, and 6 bases stayed unmatched. CDR3 residues: CSATLGQGTYEQYF. CDR3 sequence (DNA): TGCAGTGCTACCCTGGGACAGGGCACCTACGAGCAGTACTTC.

The count of this clonotype is one. J is TRBJ2-7 and V is TRBV20-1; D is tentatively TRBD1 or TRBD2 (5 bases each). The germline gives CDR1 DFQATT, CDR2 SNEGSKA (reference sequence). There are 15 residues in the CDR3. The V end lost 0 bases, the J end lost 2 bases, and 14 bases lay between the germline ends. CDR3 bases: TGCAGTGCTAGAGATGGGGCAAGAGGGGCCTACGAGCAGTACTTC. This gives the protein CSARDGARGAYEQYF.

J is TRBJ2-5 and V is TRBV2; the D is unclear. The CDR3 runs to 11 residues. V was cut by 8 bases and J by 0 bases, with 4 bases left in between. The germline V gene encodes CDR1 SNHLY and CDR2 FYNNEI. CDR3 loop: CASGNQETQYF. In DNA, the CDR3 is TGTGCCAGCGGCAACCAAGAGACCCAGTACTTC.

This clonotype was seen a single time. The chain employs TRBV20-1 and TRBJ2-4; D remains ambiguous. V gave up 5 bases and J gave up 0 bases, with 14 bases separating them. Germline V gene data show CDR1 as DFQATT and CDR2 as SNEGSKA (reference sequence). CDR3 length equals 15 residues. The CDR3 DNA reads TGCAGTGCTCCTAAACCCGGAGTAGCCAAAAACATTCAGTACTTC. Its translation is CSAPKPGVAKNIQYF.

The gene calls are TRBV28 and TRBJ2-4, with 7 nucleotides matching TRBD2. The CDR3 extends over 17 amino acids. After removal of 2 bases from V and 0 bases from J, the junction contained 7 bases not matched to a gene. Germline V lookup: CDR1 MDHEN, CDR2 SYDVKM. This chain's CDR3 is CASSLPSGGVAKNIQYF. CDR3 sequence (DNA): TGTGCCAGCAGTTTACCTAGCGGAGGCGTAGCCAAAAACATTCAGTACTTC.

The chain is built from TRBV29-1 and TRBJ1-1; 7 nucleotides line up with TRBD1. Germline assignment: CDR1 SQVTM and CDR2 ANQGSEA. The length of the CDR3 is 12 residues. V lost 7 bases, J lost 1 base, and 3 bases stayed unmatched. This chain's CDR3 is CSAGGANTEAFF. As DNA, the CDR3 is TGCAGCGCAGGGGGTGCGAACACTGAAGCTTTCTTT.

The chain couples TRBV2 to TRBJ2-2; 9 positions match TRBD1. CDR3 size: 15 residues. The germline V gene has CDR1 SNHLY and CDR2 FYNNEI. The V segment lost 4 bases and the J segment 7 bases; nucleotides outside the gene matches: 7. CDR3 in DNA: TGTGCCAGCAGTGGCCTAGGACAGGGGATCGGGGAGCTGTTTTTT. Its protein is CASSGLGQGIGELFF.

The chain recombines TRBV29-1 with TRBJ2-3; 11 nucleotides align to TRBD2. V dropped 6 bases and J dropped 5; count of bases not matched to a gene: 7. Looked up from germline, CDR1 is SQVTM and CDR2 is ANQGSEA. This CDR3 contains 14 residues. The CDR3 is CSVELAGVRDTQYF. The DNA for the CDR3 is TGCAGCGTGGAACTAGCGGGAGTCAGAGATACGCAGTATTTT.

The chain combines TRBV18 with TRBJ2-7; perhaps TRBD1 as D (5 bases). V was trimmed by 5 bases and J by 3 bases, leaving 11 bases between them. Germline values: CDR1 KGHSH, CDR2 LQKENI. This CDR3 comprises 13 residues. The CDR3, as DNA: TGTGCCAGCTCAATGCCAGGGAACTACGAGCAGTACTTC. This encodes CASSMPGNYEQYF.

V and J are TRBV14 and TRBJ1-1, with unresolved D. V lost 2 bases to trimming and J lost 4 bases, with 8 bases between them. This CDR3 has 13 residues. Germline V gene lookup returns CDR1 SGHDN and CDR2 FVKESK. CDR3 DNA: TGTGCCAGCAGCCAAAACGTCGGCACTGAAGCTTTCTTT. Translating gives CASSQNVGTEAFF.

The rearrangement joins TRBV5-4 to TRBJ2-2; weak D call: TRBD2 (6 bases). CDR1 is SGHNT, CDR2 YYREEE, per germline (reference sequence). CDR3 length: 15 residues. The ends were cut back, 0 bases at V and 2 bases at J, with 8 bases in the middle. The CDR3 coding sequence is TGTGCCAGCAGCTTGGGGGACTTCAACACCGGGGAGCTGTTTTTT. Translated: CASSLGDFNTGELFF.

The genes are TRBV20-1 and TRBJ2-7, with TRBD2 matching over 9 bases. V gave up 2 bases and J gave up 3 bases; unmatched junction bases: 5. The CDR3 sequence is 14 residues long. Germline-derived CDR1 and CDR2 are DFQATT and SNEGSKA (reference sequence). In nucleotides, the CDR3 is TGCAGTGCTAGACCGCCGACTAGCGGCTACGAGCAGTACTTC. Translating it yields CSARPPTSGYEQYF.

Points on this clonotype: An end of the junction differs from the germline gene, which may be a read error. CDR3: CASSYVGIDTEAFF. The CDR3 DNA reads TGTGCCAGCAGTTACGTGGGGATTGACACTGAAGCCTTCTTT. The chain joins TRBV6-2 or TRBV6-3 to TRBJ1-1; no reliable D call. This CDR3 is built from 14 residues. Germline V gene data show CDR1 as MNHEY and CDR2 as SVGEGT.

This clonotype was counted once. This chain joins TRBV9 and TRBJ2-5, with D unclear. CDR1 is SGDLS and CDR2 is YYNGEE in the germline V gene. This CDR3 has 15 amino acids. The V gene lost 0 bases and the J gene lost 3 bases, with 12 bases spanning the gap. The CDR3 loop reads CASSVGVENKETQYF. DNA of the CDR3: TGTGCCAGCAGCGTAGGAGTAGAGAACAAAGAGACCCAGTACTTC.

The rearrangement uses TRBV12-3 or TRBV12-4 and TRBJ1-1, with TRBD1 matching 10 bases. Trimming cost V 4 bases and J 4 bases; bases outside gene matches: 3. The CDR3 runs 14 residues. This CDR3 is CASSWTGGPTEAFF. Written as DNA, the CDR3 is TGTGCCAGCAGTTGGACAGGGGGTCCCACTGAAGCTTTCTTT.

CDR3 in amino acids: CASSRGPVRLGANTGELFF. The CDR3 DNA reads TGCGCCAGCAGCCGGGGACCTGTGAGGCTAGGAGCGAACACCGGGGAGCTGTTTTTT. The chain is built from TRBV4-1 and TRBJ2-2; the D call may be TRBD1 or TRBD2 (5 bases each). CDR1 and CDR2 from the germline V gene are MGHRA and YSYEKL. V lost 4 bases to trimming and J lost 0 bases, with 21 bases between them. The CDR3 is 19 amino acids.

The chain couples TRBV19 to TRBJ2-2; TRBD1 matches 11 bases. This CDR3 is built from 16 residues. After removal of 7 bases from V and 4 bases from J, the junction contained 8 bases not matched to a gene. Germline CDR1 LNHDA, CDR2 SQIVND (reference sequence). CDR3 nucleotide sequence: TGTGCCAGTAATCGGGACAGGGGGTTGAGCACCGGGGAGCTGTTTTTT. Translated: CASNRDRGLSTGELFF.

The chain joins TRBV5-1 to TRBJ2-6, with D tentatively TRBD1 or TRBD2 (6 bases each). CDR1 is SGHRS, CDR2 YFSETQ, per germline. The CDR3 length is 16 residues. The V gene lost 3 bases and the J gene lost 4 bases, with 14 bases spanning the gap. The DNA for the CDR3 is TGCGCCAGCAGCTCAGACGGGGGCGTCGGGGCCAACGTCCTGACTTTC. This codes for CASSSDGGVGANVLTF.

The chain links TRBV9 to TRBJ2-4, with D possibly being TRBD2 (6 bases). The length of the CDR3 is 17 residues. Germline CDR1 reads SGDLS; CDR2 reads YYNGEE. Trimming shortened V by 0 bases and J by 3 bases, and 16 bases separated the two germline ends. DNA for the CDR3: TGTGCCAGCAGCGTAGCGGAGGGTGGGGTAGGCAAAAACATTCAGTACTTC. Translated, it gives CASSVAEGGVGKNIQYF.

The chain employs TRBV5-4 and TRBJ1-1; D is perhaps TRBD1 (5 bases). V was trimmed by 4 bases and J by 0 bases, leaving 13 bases between them. This CDR3 spans 15 amino acids. The germline V gene encodes CDR1 SGHNT and CDR2 YYREEE (reference sequence). CDR3 residues: CASSPSGGMNTEAFF. Written as DNA, the CDR3 is TGTGCCAGCAGCCCCTCGGGGGGGATGAACACTGAAGCTTTCTTT. Combining the CDR3 with reference TRBV5-4 and TRBJ1-1 gives the whole variable domain ETGVTQSPTHLIKTRGQQVTLRCSSQSGHNTVSWYQQALGQGPQFIFQYYREEENGRGNFPPRFSGLQFPNYSSELNVNALELDDSALYLCASSPSGGMNTEAFFGQGTRLTVV.

The count of this clonotype is one. J is TRBJ2-7 and V is TRBV29-1; D is possibly TRBD1 (6 bases). Germline V gene lookup returns CDR1 SQVTM and CDR2 ANQGSEA. CDR3 size: 13 residues. Trimming removed 5 bases from V and 6 bases from J, with 17 bases in between. CDR3 loop: CSVSELQGSEQYF. CDR3 DNA sequence: TGCAGCGTTTCTGAACTACAGGGAAGCGAGCAGTACTTC.

The CDR3 region is CASSLAGVETQYF. In DNA, the CDR3 is TGTGCCAGCAGCTTAGCCGGGGTTGAGACCCAGTACTTC. The V gene is TRBV7-9, the J gene TRBJ2-5; tentative D call: TRBD2 (5 bases). The germline gives CDR1 SEHNR, CDR2 FQNEAQ (reference sequence). The CDR3 is 13 residues long. The V end was cut by 0 bases, the J end by 5 bases, with 7 bases between.

This chain joins TRBV20-1 and TRBJ2-5; the match to TRBD1 covers 7 bases. Looked up from germline, CDR1 is DFQATT and CDR2 is SNEGSKA (reference sequence). The V segment lost 4 bases and the J segment 1 base; nucleotides outside the gene matches: 3. The length of the CDR3 is 13 residues. This CDR3 reads CSAKRTGQETQYF. CDR3 coding DNA: TGCAGTGCTAAGAGGACAGGCCAAGAGACCCAGTACTTC.

V usage is TRBV12-3 or TRBV12-4 and J usage is TRBJ2-1; D possibly matches TRBD1 or TRBD2 (5 bases each). Trimming removed 6 bases from V and 7 bases from J, with 13 bases in between. The CDR3 loop spans 13 amino acids. The CDR3 DNA follows: TGTGCCAGCAGCCGGGACGGCTCGAATGAGCAGTTCTTC. As protein: CASSRDGSNEQFF.

This clonotype was seen once. V is TRBV20-1 and J is TRBJ2-5, with TRBD2 identical over 15 bases. The CDR3 contains 17 residues. V shed 2 bases and J 5 bases; nucleotides not matched to a gene: 9. Germline V gene data show CDR1 as DFQATT and CDR2 as SNEGSKA (reference sequence). The chain's CDR3 is CSARTGLAGGIVETQYF. The CDR3 nucleotides read TGCAGTGCTAGAACGGGACTAGCGGGGGGAATAGTGGAGACCCAGTACTTC.

The genes are TRBV2 and TRBJ2-3; 8 bases are a match to TRBD1. There are 15 residues in the CDR3. The V and J ends lost 5 bases and 5 bases, in that order; junction bases with no gene match: 9. Germline CDR1 and CDR2: SNHLY and FYNNEI. CDR3 coding DNA: TGTGCCAGCAGTCCCCGCCAGGGGGCCGGAGATACGCAGTATTTT. Residues: CASSPRQGAGDTQYF.